This T cell receptor beta chain was recorded in a study of identical twins. Study-wide points: The study based its conclusions on cross-sectional statistical analysis and did not follow the same donors. The presence of invariant MAIT and iNKT cells could partly confound analyses of zero-insertion sequences. The study found that models underestimated out-of-frame TCR alpha sharing in monozygotic twins. Insertions were reduced in abundant cord blood beta clonotypes but not in memory repertoires.

TCRdb re-called the 5' RACE reads with MiXCR, one entry per CDR3 protein. The data contain around 480,000 distinct CDR3 sequences, roughly 13% of them seen just once; the ten biggest clones take up 0.8% to 1%. This clonotype was observed a few times. The antigen remains undetermined. The CDR3 loop spans 16 amino acids. Germline V gene data show CDR1 as SEHNR and CDR2 as FQNEAQ (reference sequence). Trimming removed 3 bases from V and 1 base from J; junction bases left unmatched: 4. Another study also made use of these data, one on yellow fever vaccine responses in identical twins.

This clonotype originated in a young woman in good health. What was sequenced was CD4+ T cells sorted from blood. The chain links TRBV7-9 to TRBJ2-2; 8 bases match TRBD1. This CDR3 reads CASSLLGTGNTGELFF. CDR3 DNA: TGTGCCAGCAGCTTGTTGGGGACAGGGAACACCGGGGAGCTGTTTTTT.